This T cell receptor beta chain was retrieved from a study of CD8+ T cells in alopecia areata. Points from the study as a whole: It was less clear whether patients shared TCRs than it was in mice, possibly because of HLA.

CDR3 length: 13 residues. Germline lookup yields CDR1 SEHNR and CDR2 FQNEAQ (reference sequence). V was trimmed by 1 base and J by 3 bases, leaving 7 bases between them. About this clone itself: Its antigen is not known.

Following extraction, RNA underwent reverse transcription to cDNA, which served as the sequencing template. Sequencing used immunoSEQ multiplex PCR; TCRdb keeps in-frame clones, though not all of them. Of around 19,000 clones listed, roughly 60% were seen once; the top ten hold roughly 4.8%. The CD4+ cells of 4 or 5 biomarker-study patients went through sorting. This sorting yielded CD25+CD127- cells. Researchers took lesional scalp punch biopsies and peripheral blood from people who were alopecia areata patients. The clonotype comes from a human donor with alopecia areata. Specimen: CD4+ Tregs sorted from blood. The J gene is TRBJ2-7, the V gene TRBV7-9; no clear D. The CDR3 coding sequence is TGTGCCAGCAGCTTAGGGCAGATCTACGAGCAGTACTTC. Translated: CASSLGQIYEQYF.